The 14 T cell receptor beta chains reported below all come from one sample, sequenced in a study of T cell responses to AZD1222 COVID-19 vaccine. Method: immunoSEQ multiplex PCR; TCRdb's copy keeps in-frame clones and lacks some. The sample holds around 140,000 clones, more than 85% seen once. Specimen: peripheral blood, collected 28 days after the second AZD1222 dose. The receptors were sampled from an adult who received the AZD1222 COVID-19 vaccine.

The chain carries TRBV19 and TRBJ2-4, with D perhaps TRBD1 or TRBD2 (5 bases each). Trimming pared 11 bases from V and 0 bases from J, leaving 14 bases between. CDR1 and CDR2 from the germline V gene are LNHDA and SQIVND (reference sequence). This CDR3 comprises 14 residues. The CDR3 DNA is TGTGCCTCCAGGGAGTCTGGAGCCAAAAACATTCAGTACTTC. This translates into CASRESGAKNIQYF.

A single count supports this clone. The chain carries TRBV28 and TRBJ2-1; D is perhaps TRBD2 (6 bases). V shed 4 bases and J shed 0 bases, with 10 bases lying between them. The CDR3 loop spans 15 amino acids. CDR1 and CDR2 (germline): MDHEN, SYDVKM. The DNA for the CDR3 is TGTGCCAGCAGTTCCCCGGACTACTCCTACAATGAGCAGTTCTTC. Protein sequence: CASSSPDYSYNEQFF.

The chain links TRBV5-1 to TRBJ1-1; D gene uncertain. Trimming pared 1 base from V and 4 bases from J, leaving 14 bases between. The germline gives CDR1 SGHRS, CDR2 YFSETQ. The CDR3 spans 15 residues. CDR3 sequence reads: CASSLIFGSGTEAFF. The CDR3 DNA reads TGCGCCAGCAGCTTGATTTTCGGGTCGGGCACTGAAGCTTTCTTT.

CDR3 bases: TGTGCCAGCAGCCGAAGAGGCCGAGGGGCCTACGAGCAGTACTTC. Its protein product is CASSRRGRGAYEQYF. The rearrangement joins TRBV5-6 to TRBJ2-7; D may correspond to TRBD1 or TRBD2 (5 bases each). Germline V gene sequence: CDR1 SGHDT, CDR2 YYEEEE. The CDR3 is 15 residues long. V was trimmed by 4 bases and J by 2 bases, leaving 16 bases between them.

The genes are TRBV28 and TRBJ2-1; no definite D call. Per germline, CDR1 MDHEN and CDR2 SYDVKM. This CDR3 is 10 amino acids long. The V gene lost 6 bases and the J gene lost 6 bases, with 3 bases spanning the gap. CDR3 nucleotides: TGTGCCAGCAGCATCAATGAGCAGTTCTTC. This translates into CASSINEQFF.

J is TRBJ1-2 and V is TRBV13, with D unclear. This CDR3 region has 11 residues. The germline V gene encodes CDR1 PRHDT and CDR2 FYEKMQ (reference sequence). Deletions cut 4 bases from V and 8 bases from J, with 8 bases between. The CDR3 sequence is CASSSPAGYTF. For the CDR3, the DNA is TGTGCCAGCAGCTCGCCCGCGGGCTACACCTTC.

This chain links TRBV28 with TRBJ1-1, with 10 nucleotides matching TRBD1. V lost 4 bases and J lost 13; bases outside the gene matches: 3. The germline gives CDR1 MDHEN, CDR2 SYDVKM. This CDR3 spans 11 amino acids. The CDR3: CASSSGTGVFF. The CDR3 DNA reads TGTGCCAGCAGTTCAGGGACAGGGGTTTTCTTT.

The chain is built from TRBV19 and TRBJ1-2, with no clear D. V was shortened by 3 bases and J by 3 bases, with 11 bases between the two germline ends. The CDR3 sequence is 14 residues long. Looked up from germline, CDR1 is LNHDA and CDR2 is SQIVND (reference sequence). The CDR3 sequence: CASSMAYRDYGYTF. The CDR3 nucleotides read TGTGCCAGTAGTATGGCGTATAGAGACTATGGCTACACCTTC.

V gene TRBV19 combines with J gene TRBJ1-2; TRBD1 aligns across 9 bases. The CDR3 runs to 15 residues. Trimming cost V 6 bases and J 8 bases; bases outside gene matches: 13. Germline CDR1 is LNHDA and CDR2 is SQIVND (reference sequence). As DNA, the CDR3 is TGTGCCAGTAGGACACCGGGACAGGGATCGGGAGGCTACACCTTC. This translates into CASRTPGQGSGGYTF. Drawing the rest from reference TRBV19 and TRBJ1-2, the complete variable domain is DGGITQSPKYLFRKEGQNVTLSCEQNLNHDAMYWYRQDPGQGLRLIYYSQIVNDFQKGDIAEGYSVSREKKESFPLTVTSAQKNPTAFYLCASRTPGQGSGGYTFGSGTRLTVV.

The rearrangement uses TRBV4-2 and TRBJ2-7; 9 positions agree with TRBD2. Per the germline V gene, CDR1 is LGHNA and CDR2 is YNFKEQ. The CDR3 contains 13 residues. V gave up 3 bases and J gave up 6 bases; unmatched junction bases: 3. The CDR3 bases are TGTGCCAGCAGCCAGGATAGCGGGAGCGAGCAGTACTTC. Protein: CASSQDSGSEQYF.

The CDR3: CASSPTSGGPYEQYF. The CDR3 DNA reads as TGTGCCAGCAGCCCTACTAGCGGAGGACCCTACGAGCAGTACTTC. The chain carries TRBV3-1 (or the pseudogene TRBV3-2) and TRBJ2-7; the match to TRBD2 covers 8 bases. The V gene's germline CDR1 is LGHDT and CDR2 YNNKEL (reference sequence). CDR3 length equals 15 residues. The V segment lost 4 bases and the J segment 2 bases; nucleotides outside the gene matches: 7.

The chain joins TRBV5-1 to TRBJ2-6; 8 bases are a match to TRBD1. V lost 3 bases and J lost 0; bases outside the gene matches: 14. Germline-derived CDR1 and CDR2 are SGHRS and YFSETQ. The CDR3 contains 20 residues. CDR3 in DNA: TGCGCCAGCAGCTGGCAAGCCAGAGGACAGGGCCTCTCTGGGGCCAACGTCCTGACTTTC. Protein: CASSWQARGQGLSGANVLTF.

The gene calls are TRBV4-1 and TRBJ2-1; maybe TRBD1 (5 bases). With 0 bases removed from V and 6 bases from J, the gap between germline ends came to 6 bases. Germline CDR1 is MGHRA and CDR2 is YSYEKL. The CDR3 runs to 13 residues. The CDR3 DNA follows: TGCGCCAGCAGCCAAGATCAGGGCAATGAGCAGTTCTTC. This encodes CASSQDQGNEQFF.

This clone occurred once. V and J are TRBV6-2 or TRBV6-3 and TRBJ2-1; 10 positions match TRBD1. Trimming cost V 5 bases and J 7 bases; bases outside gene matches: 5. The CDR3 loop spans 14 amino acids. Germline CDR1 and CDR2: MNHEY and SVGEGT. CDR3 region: CASSLGQGFNEQFF. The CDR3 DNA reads TGTGCCAGCAGTCTGGGACAGGGGTTTAATGAGCAGTTCTTC.